This TCR beta chain was captured in a study of cytomegalovirus exposure and HLA in healthy donors. Broader study findings: Published work reported that the classifier diagnosed cytomegalovirus status with high specificity and sensitivity.

The germline V gene has CDR1 ENHRY and CDR2 SYGVKD. With 1 base removed from V and 0 bases from J, the gap between germline ends came to 5 bases. This CDR3 spans 14 amino acids. 60 Vbeta and 13 Jbeta primers were used in PCR. The table came from immunoSEQ multiplex PCR; TCRdb's copy has only in-frame clones and leaves some out. This repertoire comprises 150,000 or so clones; its ten largest clones make up 2.1%. A note on this clone: What it binds is not known.

The sequencing sample was made of PBMCs. The sequence was collected from a man in his thirties or forties in good health and CMV-seronegative. This rearrangement joins TRBV10-3 to TRBJ2-3, with unresolved D. In DNA form, the CDR3 reads TGTGCCATCAGTGAGTTGACTAGCACAGATACGCAGTATTTT. It is translated as CAISELTSTDTQYF.